These 9 T cell receptor beta chains share one sample of origin, sequenced in a study of blood T cell repertoires in COVID-19. TCRdb's table, derived via immunoSEQ multiplex PCR, lists solely in-frame clones and lacks some. The sample carries tens of thousands of clones, roughly 80% recorded once. Sequencing used peripheral blood. These receptors were collected from an elderly woman with acute or convalescent COVID-19.

This chain connects TRBV7-8 to TRBJ2-7, with TRBD1 identical over 9 bases. V was pared by 5 bases and J by 2 bases, with 7 bases of the junction left unmatched. The CDR3 has 15 amino acids. The V gene's germline CDR1 is SGHVS and CDR2 FQNEAQ. This chain's CDR3 is CASSKDRGSTYEQYF. As DNA, the CDR3 is TGTGCCAGCAGCAAAGACAGGGGGTCTACCTACGAGCAGTACTTC.

The rearrangement uses TRBV3-1 (or the pseudogene TRBV3-2) and TRBJ1-3, with D unclear. Trimming removed 4 bases at V and 4 bases at J, with 11 bases between. The germline V gene has CDR1 LGHDT and CDR2 YNNKEL (reference sequence). This CDR3 comprises 14 residues. CDR3 sequence: CASSLVQAGNTIYF. As DNA, the CDR3 is TGTGCCAGCAGCCTGGTGCAAGCAGGAAACACCATATATTTT.

This sequence joins TRBV2 and TRBJ2-3, with D unresolved. V was pared by 2 bases and J by 14 bases, with 23 bases between. Germline values: CDR1 SNHLY, CDR2 FYNNEI. The CDR3 contains 15 residues. The chain's CDR3 is CASSEMVAPRPRPYF. CDR3 sequence (DNA): TGTGCCAGCAGTGAAATGGTCGCTCCCAGGCCACGACCGTATTTT.

The chain recombines TRBV7-9 with TRBJ2-4; 7 nucleotides agree with TRBD1. V gave up 2 bases and J gave up 7 bases; unmatched junction bases: 5. This CDR3 has 14 residues. CDR1 and CDR2 (germline): SEHNR, FQNEAQ (reference sequence). CDR3 in amino acids: CASSLLGQSNIQYF. The CDR3 DNA follows: TGTGCCAGCAGCTTACTGGGACAGTCTAACATTCAGTACTTC.

V is TRBV29-1 and J is TRBJ1-1; D ambiguous. Germline loops: CDR1 SQVTM, CDR2 ANQGSEA. Trimming pared 4 bases from V and 2 bases from J, leaving 11 bases between. The CDR3 covers 13 residues. The CDR3 here is CSVGHLLNTEAFF. CDR3 in DNA: TGCAGCGTTGGACACCTATTAAACACTGAAGCTTTCTTT.

This clone was detected a few times. The V gene is TRBV11-2, the J gene TRBJ1-5; 9 positions match TRBD1. Germline-derived CDR1 and CDR2 are SGHAT and FQNNGV. The CDR3 covers 15 residues. With 5 bases clipped from V and 4 bases from J, the junction kept 6 bases outside the gene matches. The DNA of the CDR3 is TGTGCCAGCAGCACAACAGGGGGCCCAAATCAGCCCCAGCATTTT. It yields the protein CASSTTGGPNQPQHF. Full variable domain (rest looked up from reference TRBV11-2 and TRBJ1-5): EAGVAQSPRYKIIEKRQSVAFWCNPISGHATLYWYQQILGQGPKLLIQFQNNGVVDDSQLPKDRFSAERLKGVDSTLKIQPAKLEDSAVYLCASSTTGGPNQPQHFGDGTRLSIL.

The chain combines TRBV19 with TRBJ1-3; D call uncertain. The V gene lost 7 bases and the J gene lost 3 bases, with 7 bases spanning the gap. The germline gives CDR1 LNHDA, CDR2 SQIVND (reference sequence). The CDR3 extends over 12 amino acids. CDR3 nucleotide sequence: TGTGCCAGTACCTCGCGTGGAAACACCATATATTTT. Translated, it gives CASTSRGNTIYF.

V gene TRBV6-8 combines with J gene TRBJ1-1; tentatively, D is TRBD1 (5 bases). In germline, CDR1 is MNHGY, CDR2 SAAAGT. V lost 5 bases to trimming and J lost 2 bases, with 9 bases between them. The CDR3 is 13 residues long. The DNA for the CDR3 is TGTGCCAGCAGTCAAAGGGGTAACACTGAAGCTTTCTTT. This gives the protein CASSQRGNTEAFF.

V and J are TRBV5-1 and TRBJ2-3; 8 bases align to TRBD1. With V trimmed by 0 bases and J by 5 bases, 2 bases remained unmatched. Germline V gene sequence: CDR1 SGHRS, CDR2 YFSETQ. CDR3 size: 14 residues. The CDR3 DNA sequence: TGCGCCAGCAGCTTGGACAGGGGGAAAGATACGCAGTATTTT. Translating gives CASSLDRGKDTQYF. Full variable domain (rest looked up from reference TRBV5-1 and TRBJ2-3): KAGVTQTPRYLIKTRGQQVTLSCSPISGHRSVSWYQQTPGQGLQFLFEYFSETQRNKGNFPGRFSGRQFSNSRSEMNVSTLELGDSALYLCASSLDRGKDTQYFGPGTRLTVL.